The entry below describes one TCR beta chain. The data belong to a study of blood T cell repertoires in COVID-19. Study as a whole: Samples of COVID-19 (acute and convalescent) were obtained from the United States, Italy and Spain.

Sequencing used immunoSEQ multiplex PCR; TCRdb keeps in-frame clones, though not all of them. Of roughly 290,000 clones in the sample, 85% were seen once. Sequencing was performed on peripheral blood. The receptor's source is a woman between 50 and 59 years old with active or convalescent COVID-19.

CDR3 loop: CASSRGTSGYEQYF. The CDR3 coding sequence is TGTGCCAGCAGCAGGGGGACTAGCGGCTACGAGCAGTACTTC. The chain carries TRBV7-8 and TRBJ2-7; TRBD2 matches 11 bases. Germline CDR1 SGHVS, CDR2 FQNEAQ. V lost 5 bases, J lost 3 bases, and 3 bases stayed unmatched. This CDR3 has 14 residues.